This TCR beta chain was sequenced in a study of cytomegalovirus exposure and HLA in healthy donors. General study findings and limits: Through in vitro validation, three CMV-associated chains were shown to be specific for CMV antigens.

The CDR3 runs to 15 residues. J gave up 5 bases and V 2 bases, and 5 bases lay outside the gene matches. Germline CDR1 LNHNV, CDR2 YYDKDF (reference sequence). With 60 Vbeta and 13 Jbeta primers, the PCR was carried out. Only in-frame clones appear in the TCRdb table, and some are missing; sequencing was by immunoSEQ multiplex PCR. This sample has roughly 190,000 clones, with roughly 90% found just once. About this clone itself: Its antigen is still unknown.

The chain joins TRBV15 to TRBJ1-5; TRBD1 agrees at 8 bases. The sequence was obtained from a boy between 2 and 10 years old in good health and CMV-seronegative. The specimen sequenced was PBMCs. The CDR3 loop reads CATSRSGQADQPQHF. DNA of the CDR3: TGTGCCACCAGCAGATCGGGACAGGCGGATCAGCCCCAGCATTTT.